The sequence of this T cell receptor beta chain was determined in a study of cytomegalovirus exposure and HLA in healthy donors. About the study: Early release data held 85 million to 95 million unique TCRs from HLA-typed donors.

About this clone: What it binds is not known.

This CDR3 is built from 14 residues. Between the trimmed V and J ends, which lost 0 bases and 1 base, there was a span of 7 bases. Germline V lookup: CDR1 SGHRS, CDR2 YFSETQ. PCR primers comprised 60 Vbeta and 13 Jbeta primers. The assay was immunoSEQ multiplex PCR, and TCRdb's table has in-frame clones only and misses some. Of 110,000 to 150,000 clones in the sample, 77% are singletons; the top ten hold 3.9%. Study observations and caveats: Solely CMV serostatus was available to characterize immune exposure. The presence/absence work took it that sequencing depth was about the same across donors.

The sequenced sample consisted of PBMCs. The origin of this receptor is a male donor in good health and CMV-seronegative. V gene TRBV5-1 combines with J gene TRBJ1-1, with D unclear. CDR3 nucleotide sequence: TGCGCCAGCAGCTTGGGTACAGAGAACACTGAAGCTTTCTTT. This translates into CASSLGTENTEAFF.